Following are 19 T cell receptor beta chains from one sample sequenced in a study of CD8 T cells in ankylosing spondylitis. Via MiXCR, TCRdb re-called the 5' RACE reads, giving one row per CDR3 protein. The sample holds over 700,000 distinct CDR3 sequences, around 20% seen once. Study-wide results and caveats: Seemingly characteristic of ankylosing spondylitis blood was a TCR beta motif consisting of several highly homologous variants.

The antigens for these receptors are not known. The specimen was blood, either unsorted or a sorted T cell fraction (not recorded which). These receptors originate from a male donor with ankylosing spondylitis.

The chain couples TRBV4-2 to TRBJ2-3; D remains ambiguous. Trimming shortened V by 0 bases and J by 4 bases, and 14 bases separated the two germline ends. CDR3 length equals 16 residues. CDR1 LGHNA and CDR2 YNFKEQ come from the germline V gene. CDR3 nucleotides: TGTGCCAGCAGCCAAGAGGAAGGTATATCTCCAGATACGCAGTATTTT. Protein sequence: CASSQEEGISPDTQYF.

V usage is TRBV30 and J usage is TRBJ1-1; D possibly corresponds to TRBD1 (6 bases). Germline-derived CDR1 and CDR2 are GTSNPN and SVGIG (reference sequence). Trimming cost V 3 bases and J 5 bases, with 13 bases left between them. The CDR3 totals 13 residues. CDR3 DNA sequence: TGTGCCTGGAGCACAGGGAAAAGGACTGAAGCTTTCTTT. Translating gives CAWSTGKRTEAFF.

There are many counts of this clonotype. The gene calls are TRBV7-2 and TRBJ2-5; 10 bases fit TRBD2. With V trimmed by 0 bases and J by 2 bases, 3 bases remained unmatched. The CDR3 length is 16 residues. The V gene's germline CDR1 is SGHTA and CDR2 FQGNSA. CDR3: CASSLAGTSVQETQYF. The DNA for the CDR3 is TGTGCCAGCAGCTTAGCCGGGACTAGCGTTCAAGAGACCCAGTACTTC.

The V gene is TRBV10-3, the J gene TRBJ2-4, with D unclear. The V end was cut by 10 bases, the J end by 0 bases, with 10 bases between. Germline-derived CDR1 and CDR2 are ENHRY and SYGVKD. The length of the CDR3 is 13 residues. Here the CDR3 reads CATRTEAKNIQYF. DNA for the CDR3: TGTGCCACGCGTACCGAAGCCAAAAACATTCAGTACTTC.

The rearrangement links TRBV29-1 to TRBJ2-1; tentative D call: TRBD2 (6 bases). Germline values: CDR1 SQVTM, CDR2 ANQGSEA. This CDR3 has 13 amino acids. The V end was cut by 6 bases, the J end by 7 bases, with 16 bases between. CDR3 sequence: CSVDPPGVNEQFF. The CDR3 DNA follows: TGCAGCGTAGACCCTCCGGGGGTGAATGAGCAGTTCTTC.

This chain connects TRBV12-3 or TRBV12-4 to TRBJ2-2; 10 positions match TRBD2. The CDR3 extends over 18 amino acids. Trimming removed 1 base from V and 4 bases from J; junction bases left unmatched: 9. CDR3 DNA sequence: TGTGCCAGCAGTTTAGTGGTACTAGCGGGATCTGCCACCGGGGAGCTGTTTTTT. Translated, it gives CASSLVVLAGSATGELFF.

The CDR3 protein is CASSIHGGGTGELFF. The CDR3 DNA reads as TGTGCCAGCAGCATACACGGGGGAGGCACCGGGGAGCTGTTTTTT. The chain has TRBV7-2 and TRBJ2-2, with D maybe TRBD2 (6 bases). CDR3 length equals 15 residues. V was pared by 5 bases and J by 4 bases, with 14 bases between. Germline CDR1 and CDR2: SGHTA and FQGNSA.

This clonotype was found a few times. The V and J genes are TRBV29-1 and TRBJ2-5, with D unclear. Per the germline V gene, CDR1 is SQVTM and CDR2 is ANQGSEA. The CDR3 contains 14 residues. V was shortened by 3 bases and J by 4 bases, with 15 bases between the two germline ends. This CDR3 is CSVEPRRLGETQYF. The CDR3 nucleotides read TGCAGCGTTGAGCCCAGACGGCTGGGAGAGACCCAGTACTTC.

This clonotype was detected only once. This chain connects TRBV19 to TRBJ2-5, with D perhaps matching TRBD2 (6 bases). The CDR3 has 13 residues. V was clipped by 10 bases and J by 5 bases, with 17 bases between them. Germline-derived CDR1 and CDR2 are LNHDA and SQIVND (reference sequence). CDR3 nucleotide sequence: TGTGCCACCTCACCAGCAGGAGGGGAGACCCAGTACTTC. Its protein product is CATSPAGGETQYF.

This clonotype was found a few times. V is TRBV10-3 and J is TRBJ1-5, with TRBD1 matching 11 bases. The CDR3 has 15 residues. V was pared by 6 bases and J by 4 bases, with 5 bases of the junction left unmatched. CDR1 and CDR2 (germline): ENHRY, SYGVKD. The CDR3 DNA reads TGTGCCATCAGCCCGGACAGGGGGCTAAATCAGCCCCAGCATTTT. Residues: CAISPDRGLNQPQHF.

This clonotype appeared a few times. This chain's CDR3 is CSARDWKREGTDTQYF. CDR3 sequence (DNA): TGCAGTGCTAGAGATTGGAAGCGGGAAGGTACAGATACGCAGTATTTT. J is TRBJ2-3 and V is TRBV20-1; TRBD2 matches at 7 bases. Trimming cost V 0 bases and J 3 bases; bases outside gene matches: 9. Germline V CDR1 and CDR2: DFQATT, SNEGSKA (reference sequence). The length of the CDR3 is 16 residues.

The rearrangement links TRBV9 to TRBJ2-5; 11 nucleotides align to TRBD1. After removal of 0 bases from V and 3 bases from J, the junction contained 10 bases not matched to a gene. Germline CDR1 and CDR2: SGDLS and YYNGEE. The CDR3 has 18 residues. The CDR3 nucleotides are TGTGCCAGCAGCGTAGCCGGGATGAGGGGACAGGGGGAAGAGACCCAGTACTTC. Amino acids: CASSVAGMRGQGEETQYF.

This clonotype has just a few counts. The chain links TRBV4-1 to TRBJ2-3, with D unresolved. CDR1 is MGHRA, CDR2 YSYEKL, per germline. The CDR3 extends over 14 amino acids. V was clipped by 1 base and J by 2 bases, with 7 bases between them. In DNA, the CDR3 is TGCGCCAGCAGCCAAGCGATAGCCACAGATACGCAGTATTTT. It encodes CASSQAIATDTQYF.

The chain joins TRBV6-2 or TRBV6-3 to TRBJ2-3; D assignment may be TRBD1 or TRBD2 (5 bases each). This CDR3 is built from 17 residues. Trimming stripped 2 bases from V and 3 bases from J, with 18 bases between. CDR1 is MNHEY and CDR2 is SVGEGT in the germline V gene. The CDR3 DNA sequence: TGTGCCAGCAGTTACCCCCCCAGGGAGACGGGTACAGATACGCAGTATTTT. Translation: CASSYPPRETGTDTQYF.

This clonotype appeared a few times. The rearrangement joins TRBV9 to TRBJ2-2; TRBD2 might be the D (5 bases). Trimming pared 4 bases from V and 1 base from J, leaving 14 bases between. Germline CDR1 and CDR2: SGDLS and YYNGEE. The CDR3 sequence is 16 residues long. The DNA for the CDR3 is TGTGCCAGCAGCCCCAGTGGAGGTGGGAACACCGGGGAGCTGTTTTTT. It translates to CASSPSGGGNTGELFF.

A few counts support this clonotype. This chain connects TRBV20-1 to TRBJ1-2, with D hard to call. The CDR3 runs to 15 residues. Germline V gives CDR1 DFQATT, CDR2 SNEGSKA (reference sequence). Trimming took off 4 bases at V and 3 bases at J, with 18 bases between the two ends. In nucleotides, the CDR3 is TGCAGTGCTACCGCGGGATTCGAAGCTCACTATGGCTACACCTTC. This codes for CSATAGFEAHYGYTF.

This clonotype has a handful of counts. This chain links TRBV3-1 with TRBJ2-1, with 9 bases aligning to TRBD1. The CDR3 is 15 residues long. V lost 1 base to trimming and J lost 3 bases; unmatched junction nucleotides: 1. Per the germline V gene, CDR1 is LGHDT and CDR2 is YNNKEL (reference sequence). The CDR3 is CASSQATGGYNEQFF. The CDR3, as DNA: TGTGCCAGCAGCCAAGCGACAGGGGGCTACAATGAGCAGTTCTTC.

J is TRBJ2-1 and V is TRBV5-1; the match to TRBD2 covers 12 bases. The junction had 13 bases not matched to a gene; V was cut back by 6 bases and J by 3 bases. This CDR3 spans 18 amino acids. Germline V gene sequence: CDR1 SGHRS, CDR2 YFSETQ. CDR3 nucleotides: TGCGCCAGCAAGGGGGCTAGCGGGGGGGCCGGGTTCTACAATGAGCAGTTCTTC. Protein sequence: CASKGASGGAGFYNEQFF.

For the CDR3, the DNA is TGTGCCAGCACCTCGTGGGCCGTCACCTACGAGCAGTACTTC. Protein product: CASTSWAVTYEQYF. The chain links TRBV28 to TRBJ2-7, with D hard to call. Trimming removed 7 bases at V and 2 bases at J, with 15 bases between. The CDR3 is 14 residues long. Germline-derived CDR1 and CDR2 are MDHEN and SYDVKM. Full variable domain (outside the CDR3, taken from reference TRBV28 and TRBJ2-7): DVKVTQSSRYLVKRTGEKVFLECVQDMDHENMFWYRQDPGLGLRLIYFSYDVKMKEKGDIPEGYSVSREKKERFSLILESASTNQTSMYLCASTSWAVTYEQYFGPGTRLTVT.